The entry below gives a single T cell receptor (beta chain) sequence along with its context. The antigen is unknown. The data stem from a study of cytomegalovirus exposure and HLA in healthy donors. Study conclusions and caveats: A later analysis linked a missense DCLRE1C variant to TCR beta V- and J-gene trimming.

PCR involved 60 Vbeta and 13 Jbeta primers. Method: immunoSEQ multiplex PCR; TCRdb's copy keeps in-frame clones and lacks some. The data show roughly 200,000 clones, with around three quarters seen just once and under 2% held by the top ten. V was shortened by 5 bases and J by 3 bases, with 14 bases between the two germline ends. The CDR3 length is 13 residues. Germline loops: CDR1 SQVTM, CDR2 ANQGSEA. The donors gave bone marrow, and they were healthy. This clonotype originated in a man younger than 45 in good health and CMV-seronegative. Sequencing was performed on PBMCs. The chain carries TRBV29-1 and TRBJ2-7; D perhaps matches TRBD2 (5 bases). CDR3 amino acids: CSVYGETLYEQYF. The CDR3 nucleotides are TGCAGCGTTTATGGGGAGACCCTCTACGAGCAGTACTTC.